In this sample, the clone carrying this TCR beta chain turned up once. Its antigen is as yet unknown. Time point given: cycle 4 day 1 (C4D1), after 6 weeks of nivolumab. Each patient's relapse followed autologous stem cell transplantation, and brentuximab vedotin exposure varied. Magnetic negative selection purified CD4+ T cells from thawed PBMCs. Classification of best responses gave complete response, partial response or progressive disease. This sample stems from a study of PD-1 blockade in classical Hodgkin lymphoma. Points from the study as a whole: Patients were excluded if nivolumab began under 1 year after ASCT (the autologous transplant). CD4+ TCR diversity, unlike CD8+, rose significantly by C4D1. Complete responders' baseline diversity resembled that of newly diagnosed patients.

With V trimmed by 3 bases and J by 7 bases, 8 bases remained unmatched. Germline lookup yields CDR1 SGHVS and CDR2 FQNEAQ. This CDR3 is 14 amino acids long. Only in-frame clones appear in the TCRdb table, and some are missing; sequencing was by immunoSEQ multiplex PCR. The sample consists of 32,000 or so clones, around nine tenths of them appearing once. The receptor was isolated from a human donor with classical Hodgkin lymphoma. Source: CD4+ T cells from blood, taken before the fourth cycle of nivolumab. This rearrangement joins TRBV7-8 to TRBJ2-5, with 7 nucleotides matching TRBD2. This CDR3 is CASSFKAREGTQYF. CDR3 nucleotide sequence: TGTGCCAGCAGCTTCAAGGCCAGGGAGGGGACCCAGTACTTC. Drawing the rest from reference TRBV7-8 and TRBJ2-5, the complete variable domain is GAGVSQSPRYKVAKRGQDVALRCDPISGHVSLFWYQQALGQGPEFLTYFQNEAQLDKSGLPSDRFFAERPEGSVSTLKIQRTQQEDSAVYLCASSFKAREGTQYFGPGTRLLVL.